This section outlines one T cell receptor (beta chain) sequence together with its context. The antigen it binds to is not known. No quality values exist for individual bases; no much larger clone is one base distant. The trial excluded patients who had a history of autoimmune disease or were on systemic immunosuppression. Peripheral blood for TCR sequencing was collected from all dose cohorts at baseline, on cycle 4 day 1, and on cycle 7 day 1. The samples were drawn from a first-in-human, open-label, multicenter phase I dose-escalation trial of ivuxolimab. The trial enrolled adults with locally advanced or metastatic head and neck squamous cell, hepatocellular, melanoma or renal cell carcinoma. CD4+ and CD8+ T cells were sorted separately from peripheral blood before TCR sequencing. The sample belongs to a study of OX40 agonist ivuxolimab in advanced cancers. Study-wide context: Ivuxolimab, which targeted the costimulatory receptor OX40 (CD134), was an agonistic, fully human IgG2 monoclonal antibody. Intravenous ivuxolimab was administered to patients every 2 weeks at six dose levels: 0.01, 0.1, 0.3, 1.5, 3 and 10 mg/kg. Of the 50 or so patients in dose escalation, 19 had hepatocellular carcinoma, approximately 15 had melanoma, 9 had renal cell carcinoma and 9 had head and neck cancer. A male proportion of around 83% and a mean age of 60 years, ranging from 23 to 79, were recorded for the dose-escalation cohort. Patients were allowed to have had prior anti-PD-1, anti-PD-L1 or anti-CTLA-4 therapy, and 30% to 50% of the dose-escalation patients had previously received checkpoint inhibitors. Partial responses were achieved by three dose-escalation patients, of whom one had hepatocellular carcinoma and two had cutaneous melanoma. The purpose of peripheral TCRbeta sequencing was to test whether ivuxolimab changed TCR sequence diversity and led to clonal T-cell expansion. The paper describes the monotherapy dose-escalation part (N = 52 patients) of the phase I trial of ivuxolimab.

The cysteine opens and the phenylalanine closes a CDR3 of 18 amino acids. The kept DNA is CDR3 alone, 54 bases in frame from the first base. Deletion took 4 bases off V and 0 bases off J, with a span of 18 bases between the germline ends. The germline V gene sets CDR1 to SGHTA and CDR2 to FQGNSA. Here is what the overall study found, with its caveats: The antigen specificity of the peripheral T cells that underwent clonal expansion was not determined. At doses from 0.1 to 3.0 mg/kg, clonal expansion was seen in both CD4+ and CD8+ blood T cells between baseline and week 6. Partial responders in the 0.1-3.0 mg/kg groups had among the lowest normalized peripheral clonal expansion, especially among CD8+ T cells. After ivuxolimab, CD8+ T cells had more expanded clones than CD4+ T cells on average. Low levels of normalized T-cell clonal expansion were also seen in some patients who did not respond.

To sequence the TCRbeta CDR3 region, genomic DNA was isolated from the sorted cells. TCRbeta CDR3 regions were sequenced using the immunoSEQ Assay. TCRdb limited this immuneACCESS table to in-frame rearrangements with V and J called. A share of clones is missing; checked studies link under half to unresolved V genes, and the rest is unexplained. This sample comprises tens of thousands of clones, about 91% of them detected only once. The ten top clones hold approximately 0.36% of the sample. The chain was built from TRBV7-2 and TRBJ2-2; the D segment cannot be called with confidence. The TCR comes from an adult with an advanced solid tumor such as melanoma, head and neck, liver or kidney cancer. This specimen was CD4+ or CD8+ T cells sorted from blood, taken in a trial of the OX40 agonist ivuxolimab. The CDR3 loop reads CASSSYHVGSSNTGELFF. In nucleotide form, the sequence is TGTGCCAGCAGCTCATACCACGTGGGCAGTTCGAACACCGGGGAGCTGTTTTTT.